Presented here are 8 T cell receptor beta chains from one specimen sequenced in a study of T-cell memory formation after mild COVID-19. TCRdb ran MiXCR on the 5' RACE reads and lists one entry per CDR3 protein. The sample records approximately 150,000 distinct CDR3 sequences, 15% to 20% being singletons. Sequencing used PBMCs or a T cell subset sorted from them (not recorded which). The origin of the receptors is an adult woman who had mild COVID-19 (a few samples of this study predate the infection). Cell type and time point are not known.

The chain is built from TRBV24-1 and TRBJ2-7; D is ambiguous. This CDR3 spans 13 amino acids. V lost 5 bases, J lost 0 bases, and 7 bases lay in between. CDR1 is KGHDR and CDR2 is SFDVKD in the germline V gene. CDR3 amino acids: CATSGSSSYEQYF. The DNA for the CDR3 is TGTGCCACCAGTGGGTCAAGCTCCTACGAGCAGTACTTC.

The chain links TRBV12-3 or TRBV12-4 to TRBJ1-1, with D possibly matching TRBD1 (6 bases). Trimming took off 6 bases at V and 1 base at J, with 12 bases between the two ends. This CDR3 has 14 residues. CDR3 DNA: TGTGCCAGCAGCACGGACAGAACGAACACTGAAGCTTTCTTT. Its protein product is CASSTDRTNTEAFF.

The chain combines TRBV5-1 with TRBJ2-7; D remains ambiguous. Germline-derived CDR1 and CDR2 are SGHRS and YFSETQ. With 3 bases removed from V and 6 bases from J, the gap between germline ends came to 13 bases. This CDR3 region has 13 residues. The CDR3 coding sequence is TGCGCCAGCAGCTCGTTGCTGGGCGGCGAGCAGTACTTC. Residues: CASSSLLGGEQYF.

This clonotype has only a few counts. V is TRBV3-1 and J is TRBJ2-5; possibly TRBD1 for D (6 bases). The V end lost 1 base, the J end lost 2 bases, and 8 bases lay between the germline ends. The CDR3 consists of 14 residues. The V gene's germline CDR1 is LGHDT and CDR2 YNNKEL (reference sequence). The CDR3 DNA is TGTGCCAGCAGCCAAGGGGGGCTACAAGAGACCCAGTACTTC. It specifies CASSQGGLQETQYF.

This clonotype has just a few counts. J is TRBJ1-1 and V is TRBV11-2; D is unclear. Germline values: CDR1 SGHAT, CDR2 FQNNGV. The CDR3 is 14 residues long. The V end lost 4 bases, the J end lost 5 bases, and 14 bases lay between the germline ends. The CDR3 DNA reads TGTGCCAGCAGCTCAACCGAATCGACGACTGAAGCTTTCTTT. As protein: CASSSTESTTEAFF.

This clonotype was found a few times. The chain has TRBV6-5 and TRBJ2-6; TRBD1 is a possible D gene (5 bases). The ends were cut back, 6 bases at V and 0 bases at J, with 12 bases in the middle. CDR3 length equals 16 residues. Per the germline V gene, CDR1 is MNHEY and CDR2 is SVGAGI. The DNA for the CDR3 is TGTGCCAGCAGATACCAGGGTATCTCTGGGGCCAACGTCCTGACTTTC. Residues: CASRYQGISGANVLTF.

This clonotype was counted a few times. This chain connects TRBV10-3 to TRBJ2-3, with 9 bases matching TRBD2. Germline V gene data show CDR1 as ENHRY and CDR2 as SYGVKD. After removal of 11 bases from V and 6 bases from J, the junction contained 12 bases not matched to a gene. There are 14 residues in the CDR3. The CDR3 DNA is TGTGCCGTCCACGGCGGGACTAGCCATGATACGCAGTATTTT. It yields the protein CAVHGGTSHDTQYF.

V is TRBV10-3 and J is TRBJ2-3; D gene uncertain. The V gene's germline CDR1 is ENHRY and CDR2 SYGVKD. V was shortened by 6 bases and J by 1 base, with 8 bases between the two germline ends. The CDR3 runs 13 residues. The CDR3 protein is CAIRPQGTDTQYF. The CDR3 nucleotides are TGTGCCATCAGGCCGCAGGGCACAGATACGCAGTATTTT.